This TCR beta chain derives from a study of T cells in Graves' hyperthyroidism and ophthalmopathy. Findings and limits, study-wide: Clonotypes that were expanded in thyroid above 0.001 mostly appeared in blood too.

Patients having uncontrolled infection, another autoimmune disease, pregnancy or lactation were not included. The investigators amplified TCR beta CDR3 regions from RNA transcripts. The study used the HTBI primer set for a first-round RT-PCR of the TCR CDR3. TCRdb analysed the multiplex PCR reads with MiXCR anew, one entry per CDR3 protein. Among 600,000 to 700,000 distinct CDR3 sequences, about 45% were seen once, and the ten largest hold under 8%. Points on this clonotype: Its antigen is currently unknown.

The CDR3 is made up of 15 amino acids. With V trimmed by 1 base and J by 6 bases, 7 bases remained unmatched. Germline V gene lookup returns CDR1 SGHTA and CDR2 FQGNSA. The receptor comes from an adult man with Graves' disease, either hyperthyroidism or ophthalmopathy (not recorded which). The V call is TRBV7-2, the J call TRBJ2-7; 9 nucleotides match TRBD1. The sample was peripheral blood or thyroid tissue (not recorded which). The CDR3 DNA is TGTGCCAGCAGCTTAGACGGACAGGGGTTGGGCGAGCAGTACTTC. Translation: CASSLDGQGLGEQYF.